This T cell receptor beta chain is drawn from a study of blood T cells in healthy people across ages. It was with a sample-barcoded 5' primer and a J-beta primer mix that a second PCR of about 6 to 12 cycles was run. Each cDNA molecule carried a tag from a template-switch adaptor that contained 12 random nucleotides. In TCRdb, the 5' RACE reads were re-called with MiXCR into one record per CDR3 protein. This table holds about 780,000 distinct CDR3 sequences, roughly 60% found once. The V and J ends lost 3 bases and 5 bases, in that order; junction bases with no gene match: 9. Looked up from germline, CDR1 is SGHTA and CDR2 is FQGNSA. There are 15 residues in the CDR3.

Sequenced input: blood. The V and J genes are TRBV7-2 and TRBJ2-5, with TRBD1 matching over 7 bases. The sequence was obtained from a man aged 25-45 years in good health. CDR3 in DNA: TGTGCCAGCAGCTTGGAAAGACAGGGATCGGAGACCCAGTACTTC. It encodes CASSLERQGSETQYF.